This TCR beta chain was identified during a study of PD-L1 blockade in urothelial cancer. Study details: The patients first took atezolizumab in the mid-2010s, receiving 1,200 mg intravenously every 3 weeks.

The method was immunoSEQ multiplex PCR; TCRdb's version includes in-frame clones alone and lacks a portion of them. There are under 55,000 clones in the sample; 75% to 90% occur only once, and about 5.6% lies in the top ten. The CDR3 contains 13 residues. V dropped 7 bases and J dropped 4 bases, with 11 bases sitting between them. Germline V lookup: CDR1 MDHEN, CDR2 SYDVKM. The TCR was taken from a man aged 40-49 years with urothelial cancer. The V call is TRBV28, the J call TRBJ1-5; TRBD1 might be the D (5 bases). The starting material was PBMCs, obtained around atezolizumab (anti-PD-L1) treatment. DNA of the CDR3: TGTGCCAGCAACTACCAGGGTAATCAGCCCCAGCATTTT. It is translated as CASNYQGNQPQHF.